This T cell receptor (beta chain) is from a study of Graves' ophthalmopathy and Graves' hyperthyroidism. From RNA, the CDR3 regions of TCR beta chains were amplified and sequenced. RT-PCR with HTBI primers came first, then second-round multiplex PCR. TCRdb recomputed calls from the multiplex PCR reads with MiXCR, one row per CDR3 protein. Among some 1.1 million distinct CDR3 sequences, about 40% were seen once, and the ten largest hold roughly 10%. CDR1 is SNHLY, CDR2 FYNNEI, per germline. This CDR3 region has 18 residues. Germline trimming cut 3 bases from V and 0 bases from J; bases unmatched to any gene: 10. Exclusion applied to patients with other autoimmune diseases, uncontrolled infections, pregnancy or lactation.

Sequenced: peripheral blood or thyroid tissue (not recorded which). The chain is built from TRBV2 and TRBJ1-4; 7 bases line up with TRBD1. The sequence derives from an adult man with Graves' hyperthyroidism. The CDR3 protein is CASSDRSGQLATNEKLFF. The CDR3 DNA is TGTGCCAGCAGTGACAGGTCGGGACAGCTAGCAACTAATGAAAAACTGTTTTTT.